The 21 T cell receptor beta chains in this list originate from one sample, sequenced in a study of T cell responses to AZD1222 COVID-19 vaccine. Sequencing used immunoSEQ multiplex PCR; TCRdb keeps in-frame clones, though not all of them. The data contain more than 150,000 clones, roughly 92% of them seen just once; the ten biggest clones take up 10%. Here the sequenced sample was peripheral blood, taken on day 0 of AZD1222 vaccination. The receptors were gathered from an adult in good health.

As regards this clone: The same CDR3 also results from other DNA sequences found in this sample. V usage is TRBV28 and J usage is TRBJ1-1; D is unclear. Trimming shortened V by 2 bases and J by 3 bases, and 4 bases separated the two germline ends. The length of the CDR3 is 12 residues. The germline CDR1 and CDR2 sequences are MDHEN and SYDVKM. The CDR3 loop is CASSLGYTEAFF. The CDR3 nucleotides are TGTGCCAGCAGTTTAGGGTACACTGAAGCTTTCTTT.

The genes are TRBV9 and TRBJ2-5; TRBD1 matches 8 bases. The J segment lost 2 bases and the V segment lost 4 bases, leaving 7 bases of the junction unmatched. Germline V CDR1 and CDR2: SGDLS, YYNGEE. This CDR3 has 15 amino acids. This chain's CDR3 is CASSKTGVVQETQYF. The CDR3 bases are TGTGCCAGCAGCAAGACAGGGGTGGTACAAGAGACCCAGTACTTC. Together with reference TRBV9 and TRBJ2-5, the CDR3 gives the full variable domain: DSGVTQTPKHLITATGQRVTLRCSPRSGDLSVYWYQQSLDQGLQFLIQYYNGEERAKGNILERFSAQQFPDLHSELNLSSLELGDSALYFCASSKTGVVQETQYFGPGTRLLVL.

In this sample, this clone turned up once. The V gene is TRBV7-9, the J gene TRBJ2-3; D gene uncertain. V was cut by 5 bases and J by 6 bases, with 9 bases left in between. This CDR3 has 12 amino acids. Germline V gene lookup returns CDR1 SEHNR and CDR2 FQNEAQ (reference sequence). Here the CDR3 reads CASSPPGDTQYF. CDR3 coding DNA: TGTGCCAGCAGCCCCCCAGGTGATACGCAGTATTTT.

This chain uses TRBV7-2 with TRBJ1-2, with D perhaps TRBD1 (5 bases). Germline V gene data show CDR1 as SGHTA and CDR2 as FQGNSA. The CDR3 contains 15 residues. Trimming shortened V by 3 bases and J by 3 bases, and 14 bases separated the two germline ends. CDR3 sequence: CASSFREPLDYGYTF. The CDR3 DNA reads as TGTGCCAGCAGCTTCAGGGAGCCACTCGACTATGGCTACACCTTC.

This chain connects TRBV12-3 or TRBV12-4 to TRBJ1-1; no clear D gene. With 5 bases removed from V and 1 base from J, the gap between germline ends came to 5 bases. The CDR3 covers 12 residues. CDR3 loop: CASSPWNTEAFF. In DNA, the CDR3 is TGTGCCAGCAGTCCCTGGAACACTGAAGCTTTCTTT.

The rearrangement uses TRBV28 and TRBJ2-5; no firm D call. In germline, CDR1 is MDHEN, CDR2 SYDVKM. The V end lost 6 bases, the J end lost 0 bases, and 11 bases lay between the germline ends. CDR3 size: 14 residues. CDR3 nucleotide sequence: TGTGCCAGCAGCTCGCCCTACCACCAAGAGACCCAGTACTTC. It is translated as CASSSPYHQETQYF.

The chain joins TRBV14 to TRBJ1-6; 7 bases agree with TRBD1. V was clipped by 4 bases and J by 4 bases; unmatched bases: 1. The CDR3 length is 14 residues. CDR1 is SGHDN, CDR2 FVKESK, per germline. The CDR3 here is CASSRGQYNSPLHF. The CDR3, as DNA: TGTGCCAGCAGCCGGGGACAGTATAATTCACCCCTCCACTTT.

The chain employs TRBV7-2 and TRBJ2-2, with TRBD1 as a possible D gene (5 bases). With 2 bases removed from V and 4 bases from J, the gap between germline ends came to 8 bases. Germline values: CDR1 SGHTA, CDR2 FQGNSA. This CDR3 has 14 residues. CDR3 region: CASSLRQGTGELFF. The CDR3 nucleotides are TGTGCCAGCAGCTTACGGCAGGGCACCGGGGAGCTGTTTTTT. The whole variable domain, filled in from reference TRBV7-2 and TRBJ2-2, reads GAGVSQSPSNKVTEKGKDVELRCDPISGHTALYWYRQSLGQGLEFLIYFQGNSAPDKSGLPSDRFSAERTGGSVSTLTIQRTQQEDSAVYLCASSLRQGTGELFFGEGSRLTVL.

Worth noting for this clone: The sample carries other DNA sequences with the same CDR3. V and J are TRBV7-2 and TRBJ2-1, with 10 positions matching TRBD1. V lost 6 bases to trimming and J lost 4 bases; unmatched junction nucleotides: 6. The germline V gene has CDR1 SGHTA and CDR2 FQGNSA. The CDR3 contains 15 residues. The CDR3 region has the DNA TGTGCCAGCAGACCCGGGACAGGGGTGTACAATGAGCAGTTCTTC. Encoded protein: CASRPGTGVYNEQFF.

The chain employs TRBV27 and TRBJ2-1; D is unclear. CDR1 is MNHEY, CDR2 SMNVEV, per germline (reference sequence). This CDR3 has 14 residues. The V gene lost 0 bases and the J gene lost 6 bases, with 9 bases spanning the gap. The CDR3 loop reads CASSLSGWGNEQFF. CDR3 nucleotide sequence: TGTGCCAGCAGTTTATCTGGGTGGGGCAATGAGCAGTTCTTC.

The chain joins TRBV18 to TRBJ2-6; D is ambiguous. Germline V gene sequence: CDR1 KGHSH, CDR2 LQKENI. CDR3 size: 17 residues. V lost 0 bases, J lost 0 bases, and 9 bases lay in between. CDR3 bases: TGTGCCAGCTCACCACCCCCGAGGTTCTCTGGGGCCAACGTCCTGACTTTC. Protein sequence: CASSPPPRFSGANVLTF.

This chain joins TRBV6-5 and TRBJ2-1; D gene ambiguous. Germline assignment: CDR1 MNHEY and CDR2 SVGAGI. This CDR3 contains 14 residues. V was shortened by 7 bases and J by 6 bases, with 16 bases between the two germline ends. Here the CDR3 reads CASTLTALSNEQFF. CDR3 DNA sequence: TGTGCCAGCACCCTAACAGCGCTGAGCAATGAGCAGTTCTTC.

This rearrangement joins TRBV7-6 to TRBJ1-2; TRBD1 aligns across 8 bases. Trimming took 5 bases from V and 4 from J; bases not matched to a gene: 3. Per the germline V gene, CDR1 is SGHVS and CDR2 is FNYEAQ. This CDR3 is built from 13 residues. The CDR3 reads CASSVGQGYGYTF. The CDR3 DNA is TGTGCCAGCAGCGTAGGACAGGGCTATGGCTACACCTTC.

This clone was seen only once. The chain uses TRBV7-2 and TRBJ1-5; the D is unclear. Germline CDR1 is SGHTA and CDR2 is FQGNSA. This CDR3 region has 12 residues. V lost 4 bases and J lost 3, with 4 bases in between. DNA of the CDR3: TGTGCCAGCAGCTCCAACAATCAGCCCCAGCATTTT. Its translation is CASSSNNQPQHF.

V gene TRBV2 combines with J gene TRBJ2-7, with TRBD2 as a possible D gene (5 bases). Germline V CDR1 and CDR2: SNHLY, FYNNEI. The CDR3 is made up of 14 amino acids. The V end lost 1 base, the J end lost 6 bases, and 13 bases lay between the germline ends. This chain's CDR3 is CASSEGLYRGEQYV. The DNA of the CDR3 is TGTGCCAGCAGTGAAGGGCTCTATCGGGGCGAGCAGTACGTC.

DNA of the CDR3: TGTGCCAGTAGTACCTACAGCGTCGGGTTCGACTATGGCTACACCTTC. The encoded protein is CASSTYSVGFDYGYTF. The chain carries TRBV19 and TRBJ1-2, with D unclear. The length of the CDR3 is 16 residues. CDR1 is LNHDA and CDR2 is SQIVND in the germline V gene (reference sequence). V lost 4 bases and J lost 3, with 18 bases in between. Variable domain in full (rest from reference TRBV19 and TRBJ1-2): DGGITQSPKYLFRKEGQNVTLSCEQNLNHDAMYWYRQDPGQGLRLIYYSQIVNDFQKGDIAEGYSVSREKKESFPLTVTSAQKNPTAFYLCASSTYSVGFDYGYTFGSGTRLTVV.

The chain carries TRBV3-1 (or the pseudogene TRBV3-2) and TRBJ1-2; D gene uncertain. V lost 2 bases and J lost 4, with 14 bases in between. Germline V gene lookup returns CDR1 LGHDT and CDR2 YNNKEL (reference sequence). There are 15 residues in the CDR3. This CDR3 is CASSQPRPRGYGYTF. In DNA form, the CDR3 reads TGTGCCAGCAGCCAACCACGACCCCGGGGCTATGGCTACACCTTC.

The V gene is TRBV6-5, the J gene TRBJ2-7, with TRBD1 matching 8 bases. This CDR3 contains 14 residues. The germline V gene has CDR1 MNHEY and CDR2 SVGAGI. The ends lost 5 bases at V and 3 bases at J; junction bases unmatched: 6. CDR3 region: CASSPYRGDYEQYF. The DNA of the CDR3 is TGTGCCAGCAGTCCTTACAGGGGGGACTACGAGCAGTACTTC.

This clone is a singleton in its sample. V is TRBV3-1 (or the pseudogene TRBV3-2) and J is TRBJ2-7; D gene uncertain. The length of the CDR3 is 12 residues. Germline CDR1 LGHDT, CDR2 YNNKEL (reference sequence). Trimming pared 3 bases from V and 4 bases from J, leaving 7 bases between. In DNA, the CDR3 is TGTGCCAGCAGCCATGCCGAGTACGAGCAGTACTTC. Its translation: CASSHAEYEQYF.

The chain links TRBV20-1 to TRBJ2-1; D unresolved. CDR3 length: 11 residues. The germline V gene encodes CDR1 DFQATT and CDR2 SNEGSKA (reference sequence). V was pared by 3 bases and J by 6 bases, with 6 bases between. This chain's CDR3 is CSASGVNEQFF. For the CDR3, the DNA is TGCAGTGCTAGCGGCGTCAATGAGCAGTTCTTC.

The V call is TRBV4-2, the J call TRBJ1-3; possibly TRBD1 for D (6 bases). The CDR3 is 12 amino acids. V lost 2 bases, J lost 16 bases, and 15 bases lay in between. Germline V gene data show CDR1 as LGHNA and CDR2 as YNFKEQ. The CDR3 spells CASSQTTGPGYF. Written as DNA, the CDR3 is TGTGCCAGCAGCCAAACTACAGGGCCCGGCTATTTT.